This TCR beta chain was captured in a study of blood T cell repertoires in COVID-19. The repertoire was sequenced with immunoSEQ multiplex PCR; TCRdb's copy has only in-frame clones and lacks some. This table holds 200,000 to 250,000 clones, about 87% found once. The CDR3 totals 15 residues. Trimming removed 5 bases from V and 4 bases from J; junction bases left unmatched: 9. Germline V gives CDR1 LNHDA, CDR2 SQIVND (reference sequence). The receptor was isolated from a man between 70 and 80 years old with acute or convalescent COVID-19. Material for sequencing was peripheral blood. The genes are TRBV19 and TRBJ1-2; 8 bases map to TRBD1. The CDR3 DNA reads as TGTGCCAGTAGTTTAAGGACAGGGAGGAGCTATGGCTACACCTTC. Translation: CASSLRTGRSYGYTF.